Below are 16 T cell receptor beta chains sequenced from a single sample in a study of T cell responses to AZD1222 COVID-19 vaccine. Some clones are missing from TCRdb's copy, which holds only in-frame ones; the method was immunoSEQ multiplex PCR. The data show 60,000 or so clones, more than 65% seen once. The specimen was peripheral blood, collected on day 0 of AZD1222 vaccination. Receptors were obtained from an adult in good health.

The DNA for the CDR3 is TGTGCCAGCAGCTTGGAGTTCACAGATACGCAGTATTTT. Residues: CASSLEFTDTQYF. The chain carries TRBV5-6 and TRBJ2-3; no definite D call. V lost 0 bases, J lost 2 bases, and 4 bases lay in between. The CDR3 has 13 amino acids. Germline loops: CDR1 SGHDT, CDR2 YYEEEE.

J is TRBJ1-2 and V is TRBV24-1; D gene uncertain. Between the trimmed V and J ends, which lost 6 bases and 9 bases, there was a span of 19 bases. The CDR3 runs to 14 residues. Germline CDR1 reads KGHDR; CDR2 reads SFDVKD. The chain's CDR3 is CATSPGDRGGSYTF. The CDR3 DNA sequence: TGTGCCACCAGTCCCGGGGATCGGGGTGGGAGCTACACCTTC.

The chain links TRBV11-3 to TRBJ2-2, with 12 bases matching TRBD2. CDR1 and CDR2 (germline): SGHNT, YENEEA. The CDR3 extends over 18 amino acids. J was trimmed by 7 bases and V by 6 bases; bases with no gene match: 15. The CDR3 bases are TGTGCCAGCAGTCCTGTGGTAGGACTAGCGGGATTCAGCGGGGAGCTGTTTTTT. Its protein is CASSPVVGLAGFSGELFF.

This chain connects TRBV19 to TRBJ2-1, with 9 bases matching TRBD1. Trimming at V came to 5 bases and at J to 5 bases, leaving 4 bases not matched to a gene. This CDR3 region has 14 residues. CDR1 LNHDA and CDR2 SQIVND come from the germline V gene (reference sequence). The CDR3: CASSAWTGDNEQFF. For the CDR3, the DNA is TGTGCCAGTAGTGCCTGGACAGGGGACAATGAGCAGTTCTTC.

V and J are TRBV29-1 and TRBJ1-3; TRBD1 agrees at 10 bases. V lost 7 bases, J lost 3 bases, and 3 bases stayed unmatched. The CDR3 length is 13 residues. Germline loops: CDR1 SQVTM, CDR2 ANQGSEA. The chain's CDR3 is CSAGTGVGNTIYF. The CDR3 nucleotides read TGCAGCGCCGGGACAGGGGTTGGAAACACCATATATTTT.

The chain uses TRBV4-2 and TRBJ2-2, with D possibly TRBD2 on 5 matching bases. This CDR3 contains 14 residues. V was trimmed by 1 base and J by 3 bases, leaving 6 bases between them. Germline lookup yields CDR1 LGHNA and CDR2 YNFKEQ. The CDR3 sequence is CASSQGTHTGELFF. The DNA of the CDR3 is TGTGCCAGCAGCCAAGGGACTCACACCGGGGAGCTGTTTTTT.

The sample holds one count of this clone. V usage is TRBV19 and J usage is TRBJ2-5; 15 bases are shared with TRBD2. The V gene end was trimmed by 4 bases and the J gene end by 5 bases; junction bases not matched to a gene: 11. The CDR3 length is 18 residues. Germline V gene data show CDR1 as LNHDA and CDR2 as SQIVND (reference sequence). The DNA for the CDR3 is TGTGCCAGTAGTACCCTCCGGACTAGCGGGAGGGCCTGGGAGACCCAGTACTTC. Protein: CASSTLRTSGRAWETQYF.

This chain uses TRBV28 with TRBJ2-7; the match to TRBD1 covers 7 bases. The CDR3 covers 14 residues. The germline CDR1 and CDR2 sequences are MDHEN and SYDVKM. The J segment lost 1 base and the V segment lost 8 bases, leaving 8 bases of the junction unmatched. As DNA, the CDR3 is TGTGCCAGCTCCCCCGGGACAGTATCCTACGAGCAGTACTTC. Amino acid sequence: CASSPGTVSYEQYF.

Written as DNA, the CDR3 is TGTGCCAGCACCAGACAGGAAAACACTGAAGCTTTCTTT. Translation: CASTRQENTEAFF. The chain recombines TRBV12-3 or TRBV12-4 with TRBJ1-1; possibly TRBD1 for D (6 bases). V lost 7 bases and J lost 2, with 11 bases in between. This CDR3 is 13 amino acids long.

The V gene is TRBV27, the J gene TRBJ1-5; D call uncertain. Trimming left V 5 bases short and J 3 bases short, with 17 bases between. Per the germline V gene, CDR1 is MNHEY and CDR2 is SMNVEV (reference sequence). The CDR3 has 16 residues. CDR3 loop: CASSRSSQPYNQPQHF. The CDR3 DNA follows: TGTGCCAGCAGTCGGTCTTCCCAGCCCTACAATCAGCCCCAGCATTTT.

The chain recombines TRBV29-1 with TRBJ1-1; D is uncertain. Germline CDR1 SQVTM, CDR2 ANQGSEA. With 7 bases removed from V and 4 bases from J, the gap between germline ends came to 19 bases. The CDR3 runs 14 residues. In DNA, the CDR3 is TGCAGCGCCCCCCGGGGTACCTCTCTCACTGAAGCTTTCTTT. It translates to CSAPRGTSLTEAFF.

V is TRBV4-3 and J is TRBJ1-6, with D unclear. The V gene's germline CDR1 is LGHNA and CDR2 YSLEER. V lost 2 bases and J 2 bases, leaving 10 bases between the germline ends. The CDR3 spans 16 residues. The CDR3 DNA reads TGCGCCAGCAGCCAATTCACAAGTGCCTATAATTCACCCCTCCACTTT. Translating it yields CASSQFTSAYNSPLHF.

The rearrangement uses TRBV19 and TRBJ2-7, with D tentatively TRBD2 (6 bases). In germline, CDR1 is LNHDA, CDR2 SQIVND (reference sequence). The V gene lost 9 bases and the J gene lost 2 bases, with 17 bases spanning the gap. The CDR3 covers 14 residues. The CDR3 coding sequence is TGTGCCAGCTCCTCTCGGGGGTTCGCCTACGAGCAGTACTTC. Translated, it gives CASSSRGFAYEQYF. The entire variable domain, with the rest obtained from reference TRBV19 and TRBJ2-7, is as follows: DGGITQSPKYLFRKEGQNVTLSCEQNLNHDAMYWYRQDPGQGLRLIYYSQIVNDFQKGDIAEGYSVSREKKESFPLTVTSAQKNPTAFYLCASSSRGFAYEQYFGPGTRLTVT.

The chain employs TRBV7-9 and TRBJ1-1, with a tentative D call TRBD1 (6 bases). Per the germline V gene, CDR1 is SEHNR and CDR2 is FQNEAQ (reference sequence). This CDR3 spans 13 amino acids. Trimming removed 7 bases from V and 1 base from J, with 10 bases in between. Here the CDR3 DNA reads TGTGCCAGCATTAAAGGGGGGAACACTGAAGCTTTCTTT. Protein product: CASIKGGNTEAFF.

This clone showed up just a few times. This chain connects TRBV18 to TRBJ2-7, with 10 bases matching TRBD1. Unmatched junction bases numbered 9, after V lost 3 bases and J lost 7 bases. Germline V gene lookup returns CDR1 KGHSH and CDR2 LQKENI. The CDR3 sequence is 15 residues long. CDR3 region: CASSPRQGASGEQYF. Here the CDR3 DNA reads TGTGCCAGCTCACCTAGACAGGGGGCATCAGGAGAGCAGTACTTC.

CDR3 sequence reads: CASSYRSNQPQHF. The CDR3 coding sequence is TGTGCCAGCAGTTACCGAAGCAATCAGCCCCAGCATTTT. The genes are TRBV6-2 or TRBV6-3 and TRBJ1-5; D uncertain. Germline-derived CDR1 and CDR2 are MNHEY and SVGEGT. The CDR3 extends over 13 amino acids. Trimming took off 2 bases at V and 1 base at J, with 3 bases between the two ends.